One sample yielded the 11 T cell receptor beta chains listed below, sequenced in a study of long-term antiretroviral therapy in people with HIV. Researchers report immunoSEQ v3.0 was run at survey level. Assay: immunoSEQ multiplex PCR; the TCRdb copy retains only in-frame clones and omits some. The sample consists of about 27,000 clones, around 80% of them appearing once. The source was unsorted PBMCs, collected 3 years after starting antiretroviral therapy. Receptors originate from a man between 40 and 49 years old with HIV.

CDR3 protein: CASSRSSGPPDTQYF. In nucleotides, the CDR3 is TGTGCCAGCAGTAGGTCTAGCGGGCCCCCAGATACGCAGTATTTT. The gene calls are TRBV2 and TRBJ2-3; 8 nucleotides match TRBD2. This CDR3 has 15 amino acids. Germline V gene sequence: CDR1 SNHLY, CDR2 FYNNEI. The trim removed 5 bases at V and 4 bases at J, leaving 8 bases unmatched. The entire variable domain, with the rest obtained from reference TRBV2 and TRBJ2-3, is as follows: EPEVTQTPSHQVTQMGQEVILRCVPISNHLYFYWYRQILGQKVEFLVSFYNNEISEKSEIFDDQFSVERPDGSNFTLKIRSTKLEDSAMYFCASSRSSGPPDTQYFGPGTRLTVL.

The rearrangement joins TRBV5-4 to TRBJ2-5; TRBD2 might be the D (7 bases). Deletions cut 4 bases from V and 4 bases from J, with 8 bases between. CDR1 is SGHNT and CDR2 is YYREEE in the germline V gene (reference sequence). The CDR3 sequence is 12 residues long. CDR3 DNA: TGTGCCAGCAGCCGGGGGGCAGAGACCCAGTACTTC. It is translated as CASSRGAETQYF.

J is TRBJ2-2 and V is TRBV15; TRBD2 is a possible D gene (6 bases). Germline lookup yields CDR1 LNHNV and CDR2 YYDKDF (reference sequence). The CDR3 extends over 14 amino acids. V was trimmed by 4 bases and J by 1 base, leaving 7 bases between them. In nucleotides, the CDR3 is TGTGCCACCAGCACGGGACTGAACACCGGGGAGCTGTTTTTT. Translated, it gives CATSTGLNTGELFF.

The chain carries TRBV4-1 and TRBJ1-1, with D hard to call. The V gene lost 0 bases and the J gene lost 1 base, with 18 bases spanning the gap. In germline, CDR1 is MGHRA, CDR2 YSYEKL. The CDR3 sequence is 18 residues long. The CDR3 DNA reads as TGCGCCAGCAGCCAAGATTCCAAGACACCCTTCGGGAACACTGAAGCTTTCTTT. Translating it yields CASSQDSKTPFGNTEAFF.

The chain employs TRBV7-7 and TRBJ2-3; 10 bases fit TRBD1. This CDR3 has 17 residues. The junction had 12 bases not matched to a gene; V was cut back by 3 bases and J by 6 bases. The germline V gene has CDR1 SSHAT and CDR2 FNYEAQ (reference sequence). The CDR3 spells CASSFLPPGQGWDTQYF. The CDR3 DNA follows: TGTGCCAGCAGCTTTCTCCCCCCGGGACAGGGGTGGGATACGCAGTATTTT.

This chain joins TRBV7-2 and TRBJ1-2; 11 nucleotides line up with TRBD1. The CDR3 totals 14 residues. The V gene end was trimmed by 5 bases and the J gene end by 6 bases; junction bases not matched to a gene: 5. From germline, CDR1 is SGHTA and CDR2 FQGNSA. DNA for the CDR3: TGTGCCAGCAGCCCGGACAGGGGGCGGGATGGCTACACCTTC. Translating gives CASSPDRGRDGYTF.

Relative to its sample, this clone is medium-sized. The V gene is TRBV27, the J gene TRBJ2-7; D possibly corresponds to TRBD1 (5 bases). The germline gives CDR1 MNHEY, CDR2 SMNVEV (reference sequence). With 6 bases removed from V and 3 bases from J, the gap between germline ends came to 15 bases. The CDR3 loop spans 14 amino acids. The CDR3 sequence is CASRGQYPHYEQYF. The CDR3 bases are TGTGCCAGCAGGGGGCAGTACCCGCACTACGAGCAGTACTTC.

J is TRBJ1-2 and V is TRBV5-5, with no clear D. Trimming removed 0 bases at V and 1 base at J, with 7 bases between. CDR1 SGHKS and CDR2 YYEKEE come from the germline V gene (reference sequence). The CDR3 sequence is 14 residues long. Here the CDR3 DNA reads TGTGCCAGCAGCTTGGAAGCGGTTAACTATGGCTACACCTTC. Residues: CASSLEAVNYGYTF.

The rearrangement uses TRBV28 and TRBJ2-7; 9 nucleotides match TRBD2. CDR1 is MDHEN, CDR2 SYDVKM, per germline. Trimming at V came to 3 bases and at J to 3 bases, leaving 6 bases not matched to a gene. The CDR3 has 15 amino acids. CDR3: CASSFPGTSSYEQYF. For the CDR3, the DNA is TGTGCCAGCAGTTTCCCCGGGACTAGCAGCTACGAGCAGTACTTC.

This chain joins TRBV18 and TRBJ1-1, with D perhaps matching TRBD1 (5 bases). The CDR3 runs to 15 residues. Trimming pared 3 bases from V and 0 bases from J, leaving 11 bases between. Germline V gene sequence: CDR1 KGHSH, CDR2 LQKENI. In nucleotides, the CDR3 is TGTGCCAGCTCACCCCAGGAGGGACTGAACACTGAAGCTTTCTTT. Its protein is CASSPQEGLNTEAFF.

The chain couples TRBV9 to TRBJ2-2; D perhaps matches TRBD1 (5 bases). The CDR3 consists of 14 residues. The V gene lost 3 bases and the J gene lost 0 bases, with 6 bases spanning the gap. CDR1 is SGDLS, CDR2 YYNGEE, per germline. CDR3 protein: CASSADTNTGELFF. CDR3 in DNA: TGTGCCAGCAGCGCGGACACGAACACCGGGGAGCTGTTTTTT.